This T cell receptor (beta chain) emerged from a study of Ad26.COV2.S vaccination and SARS-CoV-2 variants. Overall study findings and caveats: Measurements of TCR breadth and depth may have given underestimates of the total T cell responses. Spike-specific TCR breadth was greater after Ad26.COV2.S than placebo. Vaccinated and placebo-treated recipients had similar non-spike TCR breadth.

Between the trimmed V and J ends, which lost 7 bases and 13 bases, there was a span of 14 bases. This CDR3 is 11 amino acids long. Germline CDR1 is MNHEY and CDR2 is SVGAGI. A word on this clone: No antigen is known for it.

Libraries were prepared by immunoSEQ multiplex PCR; TCRdb keeps only in-frame clonotypes and omits some of them. The table includes about 350,000 clones, around 92% detected once. The J gene is TRBJ2-1, the V gene TRBV6-5; D is undetermined. This clonotype was sampled from a human donor who had recovered from COVID-19. Material: peripheral blood, obtained after recovery from COVID-19. As DNA, the CDR3 is TGTGCCAGCAATGGAGTGCGCGTCCAGTTCTTC. This encodes CASNGVRVQFF.